This entry is about one TCR beta chain. It has no known antigen specificity. It has no much larger one-base neighbor in the sample; base qualities were not kept. TCRbeta CDR3 regions were amplified from genomic DNA using the immunoSEQ Assay, a bias-controlled multiplex PCR. The published analysis was carried out like this. The number of nucleated cells in each sample was estimated by amplification of reference gene primers within the assay. Sequence reads were collapsed and filtered to measure the absolute abundance of every unique TCRbeta CDR3 rearrangement. For each sample, productive Simpson clonality was calculated by taking the square root of Simpson's diversity index across productive rearrangements. The immuneACCESS repertoire file appears here via TCRdb, limited to in-frame rearrangements. These files lack a portion of the clones; in checked studies, under half of the deficit traces to unresolved V genes, and the cause of the others is not known. That table furnishes V, J and clone size, whereas the DNA furnished D and trimming. Here the sample has some 110,000 clones; around three quarters occur a single time. The top ten hold roughly 16% of the sample.

The collaborating institutions used their own protocols to collect whole blood in K2EDTA tubes. For TCRbeta analysis, collaborator samples were shipped as frozen whole blood, as isolated PBMCs, or as DNA extracted from either sample type. These data originate in a study of blood T cell repertoires in COVID-19 (dated by TCRdb to the early 2020s). About the full investigation: The collaborator samples originated in the United States, Italy and Spain and spanned the acute and convalescent phases of COVID-19. The prospective study material was composed of cDNA or gDNA derived from T cells, B-cell-depleted T cells, or PBMCs. Subjects who had been exposed to COVID-19, were actively infected with it, or had recovered from it provided the deeply sampled blood TCRbeta repertoires that made up the dataset. The repertoires were made available in a free public database intended to serve as a resource for research on the immune response to SARS-CoV-2. The samples were drawn from two sources: the first 160 participants of the ongoing ImmuneRACE study, and 1,200 or so subjects contributed by 6 global collaborators. A de-identified subject ID, COVID-19 status, age in years and sex were almost always included in the sample metadata. Where available, HLA class I and class II types were taken from metadata supplied by the sample provider and were not determined by assay-based typing. What the work shows at the level of the full study, not this receptor alone: The quantity of clinical and demographic metadata differed by source and by participant and was supplied without curation.

The sample was peripheral blood. This receptor was taken from a man aged 60 to 69 with active or convalescent COVID-19.

For the CDR3, the sequence is CSVEVARGSDTQYF. The nucleotide sequence is given as TGCAGCGTTGAAGTTGCCAGGGGTTCAGATACGCAGTATTTT. In this chain, TRBV29-1 is recombined with TRBJ2-3; matching of 6 bases hints at TRBD1 as the D gene. The cysteine opens and the phenylalanine closes a CDR3 of 14 amino acids. CDR3 DNA only is kept here, 42 bases in frame from base 1. The germline V gene sets CDR1 to SQVTM and CDR2 to ANQGSEA. V is clipped by 1 base and J by 4 bases, and the sequence between their germline boundaries is 12 bases long.